The TCR beta chain described here comes from a study of regulatory T cells in long-lasting Graves disease. Across the whole study: Over 5 years of antithyroid drugs with positive TSH receptor antibodies was taken to mean persistent Graves' disease. Study-wide findings and caveats: For persistent Graves' patients, TCR diversity was lower than for newly diagnosed ones.

For this clonotype: Antigen: not known.

Sequencing libraries for TCR beta were prepared with iRepertoire HTBI primers and Arm-PCR of CDR3 regions. Each CDR3 protein is one row after TCRdb ran MiXCR on the multiplex PCR reads. The sample lists about 400,000 distinct CDR3 sequences; about a fifth were seen once. Time point denoted: persistent/refractory GD, antithyroid drugs over 5 years with positive TRAb. The TCR library was prepared using RNA isolated from PBMCs. This material consisted of peripheral blood mononuclear cells (PBMCs), taken when the disease was refractory, from a patient treated with antithyroid drugs. This TCR derives from a female donor with Graves disease.

CDR3 bases: TGTGCCAGCTCACCTAAGACAGGGATGAGTGGCTACACCTTC. Translated, it gives CASSPKTGMSGYTF. The chain joins TRBV18 to TRBJ1-2; 7 positions agree with TRBD1. The CDR3 has 14 amino acids. V dropped 3 bases and J dropped 7; count of bases not matched to a gene: 8. CDR1 is KGHSH and CDR2 is LQKENI in the germline V gene.